This is a list of T cell receptor beta chains from one sample in a study of blood T cells in healthy people across ages. TCRdb recomputed calls from the 5' RACE reads with MiXCR, one row per CDR3 protein. Of approximately 940,000 distinct CDR3 sequences listed, roughly 48% are singletons. The sequenced sample was blood. These TCRs come from a man aged 30-40 years in good health. The CDR3 runs from the conserved cysteine through the conserved F or W. D genes are given only for firm matches. Rows may omit the clone size; those that give it use once, few, many or a size class.

clone_size d_call j_call v_call cdr3_nt cdr3_aa
. TRBD2 TRBJ2-3 TRBV28 TGTGCCAGCAGTTTATGGGGCGGGGGGTACACAGATACGCAGTATTTT CASSLWGGGYTDTQYF
. . TRBJ1-3 TRBV28 TGTGCCAGCAGTTTATTTGGGGGGATCAATCCCGGGGCTGGAAACACCATATATTTT CASSLFGGINPGAGNTIYF
once TRBD1 TRBJ2-7 TRBV2 TGTGCCAGTTACCGGGACAGCTCCTACGAGCAGTACTTC CASYRDSSYEQYF
few . TRBJ2-7 TRBV5-6 TGTGCCAGCAGCACTCGACAGAGCTCCTACGAGCAGTACTTC CASSTRQSSYEQYF
. TRBD2 TRBJ2-7 TRBV2 TGTGCCAGCGAAGGACTAGCGGGAGTCGAGCAGTACTTC CASEGLAGVEQYF
. . TRBJ2-5 TRBV28 TGTGCCAGCAGTAACCGGGTCCTCCAAGAGACCCAGTACTTC CASSNRVLQETQYF
. . TRBJ2-1 TRBV3-1 TGTGCCAGCAGCCAAGATCTTGTACGGTCTTGGTTGAATGAGCAGTTCTTC CASSQDLVRSWLNEQFF
. . TRBJ1-4 TRBV3-1 TGTGCCAGCAGCGTGAGCAATGAAAAACTGTTTTTT CASSVSNEKLFF
few . TRBJ2-3 TRBV7-9 TGTGCCAGCAGCCTCGGGGGCAGGGGGATGGATACGCAGTATTTT CASSLGGRGMDTQYF
. . TRBJ2-7 TRBV6-2/TRBV6-3 TGTGCCAGCGGTTACTCGAGTGACGAGCAGTACTTC CASGYSSDEQYF
. TRBD2 TRBJ2-1 TRBV2 TGTGCCAGCCAAGGACTAGCGGGGGGTCGGGGTGAGCAGTTCTTC CASQGLAGGRGEQFF
. TRBD1 TRBJ1-2 TRBV5-4 TGTGCCAGCAGCTCCGCCGGGACAGACTACTATGGCTACACCTTC CASSSAGTDYYGYTF
. . TRBJ2-1 TRBV7-2 TGTGCCAGCAGCTTAGCGGGCGCAGTGGGCTCCTACAATGAGCAGTTCTTC CASSLAGAVGSYNEQFF
. . TRBJ2-7 TRBV7-2 TGTGCCAGCCGACAAAACAGAGACTCCTACGAGCAGTACTTC CASRQNRDSYEQYF
. . TRBJ1-1 TRBV29-1 TGCAGCGTTAGGGGCAGAGTCAACACTGAAGCTTTCTTT CSVRGRVNTEAFF
few TRBD1 TRBJ1-5 TRBV7-8 TGTGCCAGCAGCCGACCAGGGGGAGAGAACAATCAGCCCCAGCATTTT CASSRPGGENNQPQHF
. TRBD1 TRBJ2-1 TRBV29-1 TGCAGCGTTGGGGACAGGTCCTACCGGGGGATAAATGAGCAGTTCTTC CSVGDRSYRGINEQFF
many . TRBJ2-3 TRBV20-1 TGCAGTGCTAGAAAACCCCAAAGCACAGATACGCAGTATTTT CSARKPQSTDTQYF
few . TRBJ1-1 TRBV7-2 TGTGCCAGCAGCTTGGACAGAATAACTGAAGCTTTCTTT CASSLDRITEAFF
. . TRBJ2-3 TRBV21-1 TGTGCCAGCCCACAAAGCCCGTCCGGGAATACGCAGTATTTT CASPQSPSGNTQYF
. . TRBJ1-2 TRBV2 TGTGCCAGCAGTGACGTGGGGTTGGACTATGGCTACACCTTC CASSDVGLDYGYTF
once . TRBJ1-5 TRBV4-2 TGTGCCAGCAGCCAAGCAGAGGGGGGGGTCAATCAGCCCCAGCATTTT CASSQAEGGVNQPQHF
. . TRBJ1-2 TRBV18 TGTGCCAGCTCACCCTTGACAGAATCGAACTATGGCTACACCTTC CASSPLTESNYGYTF
. . TRBJ2-5 TRBV4-2 TGTGCCAGTAGCCAAGACGGGAATGGGCTGGAGACCCAGTACTTC CASSQDGNGLETQYF
. . TRBJ1-6 TRBV12-3/TRBV12-4 TGTGCCAGCACTACCGGGGGGGCCTATAATTCACCCCTCCACTTT CASTTGGAYNSPLHF
. . TRBJ1-2 TRBV6-5 TGTGCCAGCAGTGACAGGTTTAATTACTATGGCTACACCTTC CASSDRFNYYGYTF
. . TRBJ2-1 TRBV20-1 TGCAGTGCTAGGGCGGCCCACAATGAGCAGTTCTTC CSARAAHNEQFF
few . TRBJ1-2 TRBV4-1 TGCGCCAGCAGCCGTCTAGGGACTGAATATGGCTACACCTTC CASSRLGTEYGYTF
. . TRBJ2-7 TRBV11-3 TGTGCCAGCAGCTCAGGGGCCGCCGAGCAGTACTTC CASSSGAAEQYF
. TRBD1 TRBJ1-5 TRBV4-1 TGCGCCAGCAGCCAACCGGGACAGGGTCAGCCCCAGCATTTT CASSQPGQGQPQHF
. . TRBJ1-5 TRBV6-5 TGTGCCAGCAGGCGTACCGGGGGGCCGAATGAACCCCAGCATTTT CASRRTGGPNEPQHF
. . TRBJ1-1 TRBV20-1 TGCAGGGCGGGGGACCCCAACACTGAAGCTTTCTTT CRAGDPNTEAFF
. TRBD1 TRBJ1-2 TRBV3-1 TGTGCCAGCAGCCAAGCCAGGGGGTACGGCTACACCTTC CASSQARGYGYTF
. . TRBJ1-2 TRBV27 TGTGCCAGCAGTGAAACAGGCGATACTAACTATGGCTACACCTTC CASSETGDTNYGYTF
. . TRBJ1-2 TRBV27 TGTGCCAGCACCTCTGGGAGGGAAAACTATGGCTACACCTTC CASTSGRENYGYTF
. . TRBJ2-1 TRBV20-1 TGCAGTGCTAGCTCTGACGTGGGGAATGAGCAGTTCTTC CSASSDVGNEQFF
many . TRBJ2-7 TRBV11-2 TGTGCCAGCAGCTTAGAACCGGGCGTCCACGAGCAGTACTTC CASSLEPGVHEQYF
. TRBD2 TRBJ2-7 TRBV20-1 TGCAGTGCTAGAGTGCCTGGGACTAGCGGCCACGAGCAGTACTTC CSARVPGTSGHEQYF
few TRBD1 TRBJ2-7 TRBV4-1 TGCGCCAGCAGCCAAGTTTTCGACAGGGCCCTGGGAGAGCAGTACTTC CASSQVFDRALGEQYF
. . TRBJ2-7 TRBV3-1 TGTGCCAGCAGCCAAAGTTCACCAAAGCAGTACTTC CASSQSSPKQYF
. . TRBJ2-2 TRBV5-1 TGCGCCAGCAGCTTGAGCAGTAACACCGGGGAGCTGTTTTTT CASSLSSNTGELFF
. . TRBJ2-4 TRBV6-1 TGTGCCAGCAGTGTAGGAAGCATTCAGTACTTC CASSVGSIQYF
few . TRBJ2-3 TRBV20-1 TGCAGTGCTAGCCCAGCGGCAGATACGCAGTATTTT CSASPAADTQYF
once TRBD2 TRBJ2-3 TRBV2 TGTGCCAGCAATTCAGCGGGGGGGACAGATATGCAGTATTTT CASNSAGGTDMQYF
. . TRBJ2-7 TRBV6-6 TGTGCCAGCAGTCAGGACGTGGACGAGCAGTACTTC CASSQDVDEQYF
. TRBD2 TRBJ2-1 TRBV20-1 TGCAGTGCTAGAGTCGGGGGGGCCGACTACAATGAGCAGTTCTTC CSARVGGADYNEQFF
. . TRBJ1-2 TRBV5-1 TGCGCCAGCAGCTTGGACAGGGAGAGCTATGGCTACACCTTC CASSLDRESYGYTF
. TRBD1 TRBJ2-7 TRBV5-1 TGCGCCAGCAGCGCGGGACAGGGTAATTACGAGCAGTACTTC CASSAGQGNYEQYF
. . TRBJ2-7 TRBV20-1 TGCAGTGCTAGAAACAGGGCTTCCTACGAGCAGTACTTC CSARNRASYEQYF
. . TRBJ2-4 TRBV6-6 TGTGCCAGCAGTTACAGAGACCTTCAGCAGTACTTC CASSYRDLQQYF
. . TRBJ1-6 TRBV9 TGTGCCAGCAGCGTAGCGGGCAGGCACTTGTATAATTCACCCCTCCACTTT CASSVAGRHLYNSPLHF
. . TRBJ2-7 TRBV29-1 TGCAGCGTTGGGACTCTCTACGAGCAGTACTTC CSVGTLYEQYF
few . TRBJ2-3 TRBV30 TGTGCCTGTACTCGCACAGATACGCAGTATTTT CACTRTDTQYF
few TRBD1 TRBJ2-1 TRBV7-2 TGTGCCAGCAGCTTAGGCAGGGGGAGCAATAGGAATGAGCAGTTCTTC CASSLGRGSNRNEQFF
. . TRBJ2-3 TRBV3-1 TGTGCCAGCAGCCGGGACGGGGGCACTCGAACGCAGTATTTT CASSRDGGTRTQYF